This record concerns one TCR beta chain sequence. The data derive from a study of liver allograft versus peripheral blood T cells. Study overall: Comparative analysis was performed on T cell receptor repertoires from transplanted livers and from recipients' peripheral blood.

TCRdb independently ran MiXCR on the reads; one entry per CDR3 protein. The sample consists of 5,000 or so distinct CDR3 sequences, 12% to 15% of them appearing once. This TCR derives from a human patient who had a liver transplant. Certain T cells may be donor cells from the graft.

The CDR3 DNA reads as TGTGCCAGCAGTTACGGCCAAGGGACAGGGGGGTCCTACGAGCAGTACTTC. Its translation is CASSYGQGTGGSYEQYF. This rearrangement joins TRBV6-5 to TRBJ2-7, with TRBD1 matching 11 bases. Germline assignment: CDR1 MNHEY and CDR2 SVGAGI. V shed 2 bases and J 1 base; nucleotides not matched to a gene: 7. CDR3 length: 17 amino acids.